Listed below are T cell receptor beta chains from one sample, sequenced in a study of cytomegalovirus exposure and HLA in healthy donors. Generated by immunoSEQ multiplex PCR, the TCRdb table keeps only in-frame clones and is missing some. In the table there are 65,000 to 80,000 clones, 94% of which are singletons. The sequenced material came from PBMCs. These receptors originate from a woman aged 18-30 years in good health and CMV-seropositive. The CDR3 runs from the conserved cysteine through the conserved F or W. A D gene is named only where the DNA matches it firmly. Clone size, where shown, is once, few, many, or a class for clones that have expanded.

v_call: TRBV1; d_call: -; clone_size: -; j_call: TRBJ1-5; cdr3_nt: TGCACCAGCAGCCATCACAGGAGACAGAGGACATATAGCAATCAGCCCCAGCATTTT; cdr3_aa: CTSSHHRRQRTYSNQPQHF
v_call: TRBV2; d_call: TRBD1; clone_size: -; j_call: TRBJ2-2; cdr3_nt: TGTGCCAGCAGCAGACAGGGAATACCGAACACCGGGGAGCTGTTTTTT; cdr3_aa: CASSRQGIPNTGELFF
v_call: TRBV6-5; d_call: -; clone_size: -; j_call: TRBJ1-6; cdr3_nt: TGTGCCAGCAGCTCAGACTCCTTCGTTGATTCACCCCTCCACTTT; cdr3_aa: CASSSDSFVDSPLHF
v_call: TRBV9; d_call: -; clone_size: -; j_call: TRBJ1-1; cdr3_nt: TGTGCCAGCAGTAGGACAGACATCGACACTGAAGCTTTCTTT; cdr3_aa: CASSRTDIDTEAFF
v_call: TRBV4-2; d_call: -; clone_size: -; j_call: TRBJ1-6; cdr3_nt: TGTGCCAGCAGCCAAGATGCCCTTGGGGGGGGTAATTCACCCCTCCACTTT; cdr3_aa: CASSQDALGGGNSPLHF
v_call: TRBV9; d_call: TRBD1; clone_size: -; j_call: TRBJ1-4; cdr3_nt: TGTGCCAGCAGCGCCCAGGGACAGGGGGCAGTTGAAAAACTGTTTTTT; cdr3_aa: CASSAQGQGAVEKLFF
v_call: TRBV4-2; d_call: TRBD2; clone_size: medium-sized; j_call: TRBJ2-3; cdr3_nt: TGTGCCAGCAGCGTTAGCGGGCCCAGCACAGATACGCAGTATTTT; cdr3_aa: CASSVSGPSTDTQYF
v_call: TRBV23-1; d_call: TRBD2; clone_size: once; j_call: TRBJ2-1; cdr3_nt: TGCGCCAGCAGTCATGGGACTAGCGTTGTCAATGAGCAGTTCTTC; cdr3_aa: CASSHGTSVVNEQFF
v_call: TRBV7-6; d_call: -; clone_size: -; j_call: TRBJ2-2; cdr3_nt: TGTGCCAGCAGCTTAGCGGGGGGGCCCACCGGGGAGCTGTTTTTT; cdr3_aa: CASSLAGGPTGELFF
v_call: TRBV7-3; d_call: -; clone_size: once; j_call: TRBJ2-1; cdr3_nt: TGTGCCAGCAGCTTAAGTTCAGGTAACAATGAGCAGTTCTTC; cdr3_aa: CASSLSSGNNEQFF
v_call: TRBV20-1; d_call: -; clone_size: -; j_call: TRBJ2-7; cdr3_nt: TGCAGTGCTAGCGGAGGGGACGAGCAGTACTTC; cdr3_aa: CSASGGDEQYF
v_call: TRBV5-4; d_call: -; clone_size: -; j_call: TRBJ1-2; cdr3_nt: TGTGCCAGCACCCTGTCGGGGGACTATGGCTACACCTTC; cdr3_aa: CASTLSGDYGYTF
v_call: TRBV19; d_call: -; clone_size: -; j_call: TRBJ1-2; cdr3_nt: TGTGCCAGTAGCCCCCGTCCTGACTATGGCTACACCTTC; cdr3_aa: CASSPRPDYGYTF
v_call: TRBV5-4; d_call: TRBD1; clone_size: -; j_call: TRBJ2-1; cdr3_nt: TGTGCCAGCAGCTGGGGACAGTACAATGAGCAGTTCTTC; cdr3_aa: CASSWGQYNEQFF
v_call: TRBV6-1; d_call: -; clone_size: -; j_call: TRBJ2-1; cdr3_nt: TGTGCCAGCAGTGAGTCTGTGGTTGCGGGTCCTTTCTACAATGAGCAGTTCTTC; cdr3_aa: CASSESVVAGPFYNEQFF
v_call: TRBV23-1; d_call: -; clone_size: -; j_call: TRBJ2-2; cdr3_nt: TGCGCCAGCTCCTTTCGGGGGGCCTCGGGCGGGGAGCTGTTTTTT; cdr3_aa: CASSFRGASGGELFF
v_call: TRBV7-9; d_call: TRBD2; clone_size: -; j_call: TRBJ2-1; cdr3_nt: TGTGCCAGCAGCCCCGCGACTAGCGGGGGACTAAACCGGGATGAGCAGTTCTTC; cdr3_aa: CASSPATSGGLNRDEQFF
v_call: TRBV5-1; d_call: -; clone_size: -; j_call: TRBJ2-7; cdr3_nt: TGCGCCAGCAGCTTGGAAGGGGGCTACGAGCAGTACTTC; cdr3_aa: CASSLEGGYEQYF
v_call: TRBV20-1; d_call: -; clone_size: -; j_call: TRBJ2-5; cdr3_nt: TGCAGTGGCAGGGAAGAGACCCAGTACTTC; cdr3_aa: CSGREETQYF
v_call: TRBV6-4; d_call: TRBD2; clone_size: -; j_call: TRBJ2-2; cdr3_nt: TGTGCCAGCAGTGACGCGGGGGACACCGGGGAGCTGTTTTTT; cdr3_aa: CASSDAGDTGELFF
v_call: TRBV7-2; d_call: TRBD2; clone_size: -; j_call: TRBJ2-7; cdr3_nt: TGTGCCAGCAGCTTTGTAGCGGGGGAGTCCTACGAGCAGTACTTC; cdr3_aa: CASSFVAGESYEQYF
v_call: TRBV7-2; d_call: TRBD2; clone_size: -; j_call: TRBJ2-1; cdr3_nt: TGTGCCAGCAGCTCACGGGGACTAGCGGGGGGGCAGTTCTTC; cdr3_aa: CASSSRGLAGGQFF
v_call: TRBV19; d_call: -; clone_size: -; j_call: TRBJ1-5; cdr3_nt: TGTGCCAGTACCGGGATACAGCTTAGCAATCAGCCCCAGCATTTT; cdr3_aa: CASTGIQLSNQPQHF
v_call: TRBV27; d_call: TRBD2; clone_size: -; j_call: TRBJ2-5; cdr3_nt: TGTGCCAGCAGTCCCCACCTTACTAGCGGGGGGAGGGAGACCCAGTACTTC; cdr3_aa: CASSPHLTSGGRETQYF